The 20 T cell receptor beta chains given below trace back to one sample, sequenced in a study of blood T cell repertoires in COVID-19. Only in-frame clones appear in the TCRdb table, and some are missing; sequencing was by immunoSEQ multiplex PCR. The data contain about 300,000 clones, about 87% of them singletons. The sequencing sample was made of peripheral blood. These TCRs come from a woman aged 45-65 years with COVID-19, enrolled during active disease.

This chain uses TRBV3-1 (or the pseudogene TRBV3-2) with TRBJ1-5; maybe TRBD1 (5 bases). Germline CDR1 and CDR2: LGHDT and YNNKEL (reference sequence). Trimming removed 1 base from V and 7 bases from J, with 20 bases in between. This CDR3 has 17 amino acids. CDR3 DNA: TGTGCCAGCAGCCAAGGTCAGGGCCGCACCCAGATACAGCCCCAGCATTTT. This gives the protein CASSQGQGRTQIQPQHF.

This chain joins TRBV5-1 and TRBJ2-3; D gene uncertain. Trimming took 0 bases from V and 0 from J, leaving 14 bases between them. Germline V gives CDR1 SGHRS, CDR2 YFSETQ. The CDR3 is 17 residues long. CDR3 sequence (DNA): TGCGCCAGCAGCTTGGGGGCAGTTTCTACTAGCACAGATACGCAGTATTTT. This translates into CASSLGAVSTSTDTQYF.

The chain joins TRBV9 to TRBJ2-1; 7 bases map to TRBD1. This CDR3 spans 15 amino acids. Per the germline V gene, CDR1 is SGDLS and CDR2 is YYNGEE. V gave up 0 bases and J gave up 4 bases; unmatched junction bases: 4. The CDR3 bases are TGTGCCAGCAGCGTAGTTGGACAGGCGTACAATGAGCAGTTCTTC. The encoded protein is CASSVVGQAYNEQFF.

The V gene is TRBV7-6, the J gene TRBJ2-7; TRBD1 agrees at 12 bases. Germline assignment: CDR1 SGHVS and CDR2 FNYEAQ. V lost 2 bases and J lost 4; bases outside the gene matches: 9. This CDR3 has 17 amino acids. CDR3 residues: CASSLRRAGQGAYEQYF. For the CDR3, the DNA is TGTGCCAGCAGCTTACGCCGGGCGGGACAGGGGGCTTACGAGCAGTACTTC.

There are many counts of this clone. V is TRBV2 and J is TRBJ1-3; no reliable D call. V lost 4 bases and J lost 0, with 22 bases in between. CDR1 is SNHLY, CDR2 FYNNEI, per germline. The CDR3 is 19 amino acids. CDR3 sequence: CASSAIRPLQLSSGNTIYF. DNA of the CDR3: TGTGCCAGCAGTGCTATCAGGCCTTTACAGCTTAGCTCTGGAAACACCATATATTTT.

This CDR3 is CASSLGRYSGGQETQYF. The CDR3 coding sequence is TGTGCCAGCAGCTTAGGGCGGTACTCAGGGGGCCAAGAGACCCAGTACTTC. The V and J genes are TRBV11-2 and TRBJ2-5; the match to TRBD1 covers 7 bases. This CDR3 is 17 amino acids long. The V gene's germline CDR1 is SGHAT and CDR2 FQNNGV. V lost 1 base to trimming and J lost 1 base; unmatched junction nucleotides: 9.

The CDR3 nucleotides are TGTGCCAGCTCGGAAACGGGACAGGGGAGTGGCTACACCTTC. This encodes CASSETGQGSGYTF. The chain links TRBV18 to TRBJ1-2; TRBD1 agrees at 10 bases. Germline values: CDR1 KGHSH, CDR2 LQKENI. The V segment lost 6 bases and the J segment 7 bases; nucleotides outside the gene matches: 8. The CDR3 length is 14 residues.

The rearrangement uses TRBV18 and TRBJ1-1; 11 positions match TRBD1. With 6 bases clipped from V and 5 bases from J, the junction kept 11 bases outside the gene matches. Looked up from germline, CDR1 is KGHSH and CDR2 is LQKENI. The CDR3 runs 16 residues. The CDR3 nucleotides read TGTGCCAGCTCTCCCGGACAGGGGGCGCGACGGACTGAAGCTTTCTTT. The encoded protein is CASSPGQGARRTEAFF.

The chain recombines TRBV13 with TRBJ2-7; D remains unclear. The CDR3 runs to 13 residues. Germline V gives CDR1 PRHDT, CDR2 FYEKMQ (reference sequence). Trimming removed 0 bases at V and 4 bases at J, with 7 bases between. The CDR3: CASSLGQFYEQYF. The DNA for the CDR3 is TGTGCCAGCAGCTTAGGACAGTTTTACGAGCAGTACTTC.

A single count supports this clone. V gene TRBV25-1 combines with J gene TRBJ1-3; TRBD1 aligns across 7 bases. V lost 8 bases, J lost 2 bases, and 6 bases stayed unmatched. The germline V gene encodes CDR1 MGHDK and CDR2 SYGVNS. The CDR3 runs to 14 residues. CDR3 DNA sequence: TGTGCCAGCGGGGAGACAGGGACTGGAAACACCATATATTTT. Translated, it gives CASGETGTGNTIYF.

The V gene is TRBV10-3, the J gene TRBJ1-2; D is ambiguous. Germline V gene lookup returns CDR1 ENHRY and CDR2 SYGVKD. The CDR3 length is 17 residues. V dropped 2 bases and J dropped 2 bases, with 18 bases sitting between them. CDR3 loop: CAISEPAGQAINYGYTF. The CDR3 DNA follows: TGTGCCATCAGTGAGCCCGCTGGGCAGGCTATAAACTATGGCTACACCTTC.

This sequence joins TRBV14 and TRBJ2-1; 11 nucleotides match TRBD2. Germline V CDR1 and CDR2: SGHDN, FVKESK. The V segment lost 4 bases and the J segment 9 bases; nucleotides outside the gene matches: 8. The CDR3 runs 15 residues. The CDR3: CASSPGTSGLIEQFF. CDR3 bases: TGTGCCAGCAGCCCCGGGACTAGCGGTCTAATTGAGCAGTTCTTC.

V and J are TRBV15 and TRBJ2-1; 8 nucleotides match TRBD2. The length of the CDR3 is 16 residues. Trimming removed 0 bases from V and 5 bases from J; junction bases left unmatched: 6. The V gene's germline CDR1 is LNHNV and CDR2 YYDKDF (reference sequence). CDR3 nucleotide sequence: TGTGCCACCAGCAGAGATCGCGGGAGGTCAAACAATGAGCAGTTCTTC. Protein product: CATSRDRGRSNNEQFF.

The CDR3 coding sequence is TGTGCCAGCAGCCTACAGGGGGTGGGGTACAATGAGCAGTTCTTC. It encodes CASSLQGVGYNEQFF. The V and J genes are TRBV7-9 and TRBJ2-1, with TRBD1 identical over 8 bases. The germline CDR1 and CDR2 sequences are SEHNR and FQNEAQ (reference sequence). J lost 4 bases, V lost 5 bases, and 7 bases had no gene match. This CDR3 has 15 amino acids.

CDR3 amino acids: CASPQRGETQYF. CDR3 nucleotides: TGTGCCAGTCCTCAGCGAGGCGAGACCCAGTACTTC. This chain uses TRBV7-2 with TRBJ2-5, with D unclear. This CDR3 comprises 12 residues. V dropped 9 bases and J dropped 5 bases, with 13 bases sitting between them. Germline-derived CDR1 and CDR2 are SGHTA and FQGNSA.

V gene TRBV19 combines with J gene TRBJ2-1; 9 positions agree with TRBD1. The CDR3 totals 15 residues. CDR1 and CDR2 from the germline V gene are LNHDA and SQIVND (reference sequence). Unmatched junction bases numbered 3, after V lost 3 bases and J lost 3 bases. The CDR3 sequence is CASSIRGQGYNEQFF. The CDR3 coding sequence is TGTGCCAGTAGTATCCGGGGACAGGGCTACAATGAGCAGTTCTTC.

This chain joins TRBV4-3 and TRBJ2-7; the D gene is possibly TRBD2 (5 bases). In germline, CDR1 is LGHNA, CDR2 YSLEER. There are 15 residues in the CDR3. V lost 0 bases and J lost 3, with 12 bases in between. The CDR3 region has the DNA TGCGCCAGCAGCCAAGATCCAAGCGGAGTCTACGAGCAGTACTTC. Amino acids: CASSQDPSGVYEQYF.

The chain carries TRBV11-3 and TRBJ2-3; D not certain. This CDR3 has 14 residues. Germline V gives CDR1 SGHNT, CDR2 YENEEA. V lost 4 bases and J lost 1, with 9 bases in between. DNA for the CDR3: TGTGCCAGCAGCTCGAGACGGGGCACAGATACGCAGTATTTT. The encoded protein is CASSSRRGTDTQYF.

This sequence joins TRBV7-9 and TRBJ2-7, with 8 bases matching TRBD2. Germline trimming cut 3 bases from V and 2 bases from J; bases unmatched to any gene: 6. Germline CDR1 is SEHNR and CDR2 is FQNEAQ (reference sequence). CDR3 length: 15 residues. The CDR3 here is CASSFTSGYTYEQYF. In DNA, the CDR3 is TGTGCCAGCAGCTTTACTAGCGGATATACCTACGAGCAGTACTTC.

The chain uses TRBV7-9 and TRBJ2-5, with TRBD2 identical over 8 bases. The CDR3 is 16 residues long. Germline loops: CDR1 SEHNR, CDR2 FQNEAQ (reference sequence). V dropped 5 bases and J dropped 1; count of bases not matched to a gene: 9. CDR3 DNA sequence: TGTGCCAGCAGCGGTTGGGGACTAGGGCCCCAAGAGACCCAGTACTTC. It specifies CASSGWGLGPQETQYF.